These 5 T cell receptor beta chains came from one sample sequenced in a study of breast tumors, draining lymph nodes, adjacent tissues. MiXCR, applied by TCRdb to the multiplex PCR reads, yields one record per CDR3 protein. The top ten hold over 1% of the sample, which has 85,000 to 130,000 distinct CDR3 sequences, 20% to 25% seen once. Axillary draining lymph nodes of breast cancer patients supplied the node samples. The specimen was axillary lymph node tissue. The receptors originated from a female donor with breast cancer. Some clones in this sample may be carry-over from other donors' samples.

This clonotype has a count of ten or more. The chain has TRBV9 and TRBJ1-2; possibly TRBD1 for D (5 bases). CDR1 is SGDLS, CDR2 YYNGEE, per germline. V was shortened by 5 bases and J by 1 base, with 9 bases between the two germline ends. The CDR3 has 13 residues. The CDR3 loop reads CASRGRVNYGYTF. The CDR3 DNA is TGTGCCAGCAGAGGCAGGGTTAACTATGGCTACACCTTC.

This clonotype was observed a handful of times. The chain has TRBV27 and TRBJ1-2; 7 bases line up with TRBD1. CDR3 length: 12 residues. V dropped 7 bases and J dropped 8; count of bases not matched to a gene: 7. The V gene's germline CDR1 is MNHEY and CDR2 SMNVEV (reference sequence). The CDR3 here is CASKQGSGGYTF. The CDR3 DNA is TGTGCCAGCAAACAGGGGAGCGGCGGCTACACCTTC.

This clonotype was detected ten times or more. V and J are TRBV24-1 and TRBJ2-1; TRBD1 matches at 7 bases. Germline V gene sequence: CDR1 KGHDR, CDR2 SFDVKD. This CDR3 is 14 amino acids long. J lost 6 bases, V lost 4 bases, and 5 bases had no gene match. The chain's CDR3 is CATSDRGNINEQFF. CDR3 sequence (DNA): TGTGCCACCAGTGACAGGGGGAATATCAATGAGCAGTTCTTC.

This clonotype was counted many times. The V and J genes are TRBV5-1 and TRBJ2-1; TRBD2 matches at 7 bases. With 5 bases clipped from V and 6 bases from J, the junction kept 11 bases outside the gene matches. In germline, CDR1 is SGHRS, CDR2 YFSETQ. This CDR3 region has 15 residues. CDR3 bases: TGCGCCAGCAGTTACCGAAGACTAGCCTTCAATGAGCAGTTCTTC. Residues: CASSYRRLAFNEQFF.

This clonotype showed up many times. The CDR3 region has the DNA TGTGCCAGCAGAAGCCGGGACAGGGGCTTTGGCTACACCTTC. Protein: CASRSRDRGFGYTF. This chain joins TRBV3-1 and TRBJ1-2, with 10 bases lining up with TRBD1. Germline-derived CDR1 and CDR2 are LGHDT and YNNKEL (reference sequence). The CDR3 contains 14 residues. The ends lost 6 bases at V and 7 bases at J; junction bases unmatched: 8.